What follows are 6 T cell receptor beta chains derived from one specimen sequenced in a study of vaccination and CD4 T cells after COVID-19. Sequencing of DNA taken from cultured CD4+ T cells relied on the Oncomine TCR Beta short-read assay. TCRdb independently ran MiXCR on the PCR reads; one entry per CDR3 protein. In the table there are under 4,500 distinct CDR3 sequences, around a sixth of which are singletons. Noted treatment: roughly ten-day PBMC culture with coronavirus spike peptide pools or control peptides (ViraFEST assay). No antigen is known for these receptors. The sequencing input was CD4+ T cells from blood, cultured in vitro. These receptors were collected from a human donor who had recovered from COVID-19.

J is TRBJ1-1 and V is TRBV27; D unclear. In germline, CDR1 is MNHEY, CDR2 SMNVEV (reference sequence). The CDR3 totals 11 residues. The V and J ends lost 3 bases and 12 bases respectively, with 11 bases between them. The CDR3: CASSFGPSTFF. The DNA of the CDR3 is TGTGCCAGCAGTTTCGGGCCCAGTACTTTCTTT.

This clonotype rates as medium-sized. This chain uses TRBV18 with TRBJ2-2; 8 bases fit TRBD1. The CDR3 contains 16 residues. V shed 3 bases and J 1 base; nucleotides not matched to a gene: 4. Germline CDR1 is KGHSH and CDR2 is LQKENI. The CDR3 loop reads CASSPQGAKNTGELFF. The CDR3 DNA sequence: TGTGCCAGCTCACCGCAGGGGGCTAAGAACACCGGGGAGCTGTTTTTT.

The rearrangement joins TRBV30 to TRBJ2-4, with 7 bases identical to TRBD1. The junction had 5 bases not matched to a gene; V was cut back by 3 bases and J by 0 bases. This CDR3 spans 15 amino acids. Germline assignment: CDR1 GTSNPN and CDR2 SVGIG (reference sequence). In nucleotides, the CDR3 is TGTGCCTGGAGCCCGGGACAGCTAGCCAAAAACATTCAGTACTTC. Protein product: CAWSPGQLAKNIQYF.

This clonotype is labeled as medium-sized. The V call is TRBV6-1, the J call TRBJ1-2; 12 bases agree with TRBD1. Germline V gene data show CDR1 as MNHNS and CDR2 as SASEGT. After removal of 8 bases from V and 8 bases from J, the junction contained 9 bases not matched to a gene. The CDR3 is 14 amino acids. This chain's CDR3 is CASHRDRGQAGYTF. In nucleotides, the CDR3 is TGTGCCAGCCACCGGGACAGGGGGCAGGCGGGCTACACCTTC.

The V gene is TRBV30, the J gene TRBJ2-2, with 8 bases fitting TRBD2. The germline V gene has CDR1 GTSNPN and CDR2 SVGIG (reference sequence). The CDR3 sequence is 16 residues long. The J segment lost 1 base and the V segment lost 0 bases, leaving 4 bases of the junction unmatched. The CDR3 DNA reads TGTGCCTGGAGTGTTAAACGGGGGGGGAACACCGGGGAGCTGTTTTTT. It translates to CAWSVKRGGNTGELFF.

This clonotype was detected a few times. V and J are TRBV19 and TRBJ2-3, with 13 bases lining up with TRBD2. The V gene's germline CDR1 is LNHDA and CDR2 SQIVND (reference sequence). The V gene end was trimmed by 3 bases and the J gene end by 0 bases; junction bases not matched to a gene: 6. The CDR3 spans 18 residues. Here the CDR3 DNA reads TGTGCCAGTAGTATCGGACTAGCGGGGGCCCTTAGCACAGATACGCAGTATTTT. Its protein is CASSIGLAGALSTDTQYF.